The 25 T cell receptor beta chains reported below all come from one sample, sequenced in a study of blood T cells in healthy people across ages. It was with a sample-barcoded 5' primer and a J-beta primer mix that a second PCR of about 6 to 12 cycles was run. TCRdb independently ran MiXCR on the 5' RACE reads; one entry per CDR3 protein. The data show approximately 1.5 million distinct CDR3 sequences, 30% to 40% seen once. Sequencing was carried out using blood. The receptors stem from a woman in her twenties or thirties in good health.

This clonotype was counted a few times. The rearrangement links TRBV13 to TRBJ2-5; D perhaps matches TRBD1 (5 bases). The germline V and J ends were trimmed by 5 bases and 5 bases, with 18 bases remaining between them. Germline CDR1 and CDR2: PRHDT and FYEKMQ (reference sequence). The CDR3 spans 15 residues. The CDR3 DNA sequence: TGTGCCAGCAGCCCGCGGACATCAAAGGGGGAGACCCAGTACTTC. It is translated as CASSPRTSKGETQYF.

This clonotype was picked up a small number of times. J is TRBJ1-2 and V is TRBV21-1; the D call TRBD1 from the table was never checked on the DNA. TRBV21-1 is a known pseudogene. The CDR3 length is 15 residues. The CDR3 region is CASSKALTGDYGYTF. CDR3 in DNA: TGTGCCAGCAGCAAAGCGCTTACAGGGGACTATGGCTACACCTTC.

This clonotype was recorded a few times. The chain couples TRBV20-1 to TRBJ2-3, with 8 nucleotides matching TRBD2. This CDR3 is built from 14 residues. V was pared by 2 bases and J by 1 base, with 2 bases of the junction left unmatched. Per the germline V gene, CDR1 is DFQATT and CDR2 is SNEGSKA (reference sequence). Written as DNA, the CDR3 is TGCAGTGCTAGAAACGGGGGGGGCACAGATACGCAGTATTTT. Its protein product is CSARNGGGTDTQYF.

Of note for this clonotype: Germline and junction disagree at one end, which may indicate a read error. The chain links TRBV18 to TRBJ2-1; weak D call: TRBD2 (5 bases). This CDR3 contains 14 residues. CDR1 and CDR2 (germline): KGHSH, LQKENI. CDR3 sequence reads: CVSSFRGSYNEQFF. The CDR3 coding sequence is TGTGTCAGCTCATTTCGGGGCTCCTACAATGAGCAGTTCTTC.

The chain uses TRBV7-3 and TRBJ1-2; maybe TRBD1 (5 bases). V lost 5 bases to trimming and J lost 5 bases, with 18 bases between them. Germline V gives CDR1 SGHTA, CDR2 FQGTGA. The CDR3 consists of 15 residues. The CDR3 region has the DNA TGTGCCAGCAGCCCAGGGACGGACGGGAGTTATGGCTACACCTTC. Translating it yields CASSPGTDGSYGYTF.

This clonotype was found many times. The gene calls are TRBV5-1 and TRBJ2-5; D might be TRBD2 (6 bases). CDR3 size: 14 residues. Trimming stripped 3 bases from V and 5 bases from J, with 14 bases between. CDR1 and CDR2 from the germline V gene are SGHRS and YFSETQ. CDR3 nucleotide sequence: TGCGCCAGCAGCTCCACCGGGAGAGGGGAGACCCAGTACTTC. Translated, it gives CASSSTGRGETQYF.

This clonotype was detected only a few times. The CDR3 here is CAISENTGELFF. CDR3 nucleotide sequence: TGTGCCATCAGTGAGAATACCGGGGAGCTGTTTTTT. The chain is built from TRBV10-3 and TRBJ2-2; no clear D gene. Trimming stripped 2 bases from V and 5 bases from J, with 3 bases between. Germline V gives CDR1 ENHRY, CDR2 SYGVKD. The CDR3 runs to 12 residues.

This clonotype was detected a few times. The chain uses TRBV15 and TRBJ2-4; possible D gene TRBD1, 5 bases. The J call may be mistaken, given a closer DNA end match to TRBJ2-7. CDR3 size: 15 residues. Germline-derived CDR1 and CDR2 are LNHNV and YYDKDF (reference sequence). The CDR3 sequence: CATSRDLGVGYEQYF. CDR3 bases: TGTGCCACCAGCAGAGATTTAGGGGTAGGCTACGAGCAGTACTTC.

The V call is TRBV7-2, the J call TRBJ2-5; D gene unclear. Germline CDR1 reads SGHTA; CDR2 reads FQGNSA. With 5 bases removed from V and 11 bases from J, the gap between germline ends came to 15 bases. The CDR3 loop spans 12 amino acids. For the CDR3, the DNA is TGTGCCAGCAGCGCAACCCGGAGTGAGCAGTACTTC. The encoded protein is CASSATRSEQYF.

There are many counts of this clonotype. The chain links TRBV29-1 to TRBJ2-7; TRBD1 matches at 8 bases. The V gene end was trimmed by 5 bases and the J gene end by 2 bases; junction bases not matched to a gene: 8. CDR3 size: 14 residues. Per the germline V gene, CDR1 is SQVTM and CDR2 is ANQGSEA. DNA for the CDR3: TGCAGCGTTACCCGGCCGACAGGGGCCTACGAGCAGTACTTC. It specifies CSVTRPTGAYEQYF.

As concerns this clonotype: A much bigger clone sits one base away, suggesting this may be a read error. The chain is built from TRBV4-1 and TRBJ2-7, with 8 bases lining up with TRBD1. Germline CDR1 is MGHRA and CDR2 is YSYEKL. This CDR3 contains 15 residues. The DNA for the CDR3 is TGCGCCAGCAGCCAACGGACAGGGACCTACTACAAGCAGTACTTC. Residues: CASSQRTGTYYKQYF.

The chain joins TRBV20-1 to TRBJ1-4; no firm D call. Germline CDR1 reads DFQATT; CDR2 reads SNEGSKA (reference sequence). V dropped 4 bases and J dropped 4 bases, with 10 bases sitting between them. The CDR3 loop spans 13 amino acids. CDR3 nucleotides: TGCAGTGCTATTCGCATAGATAATGAAAAACTGTTTTTT. It is translated as CSAIRIDNEKLFF.

This clonotype was detected a few times. The rearrangement joins TRBV15 to TRBJ2-3; TRBD2 matches at 7 bases. This CDR3 has 16 residues. Germline values: CDR1 LNHNV, CDR2 YYDKDF (reference sequence). V gave up 6 bases and J gave up 0 bases; unmatched junction bases: 9. The CDR3 region has the DNA TGTGCCACCAGTCCCTTGGGAGGGGCTAGCACAGATACGCAGTATTTT. Translating gives CATSPLGGASTDTQYF. The variable domain in full, completed from reference TRBV15 and TRBJ2-3, reads DAMVIQNPRYQVTQFGKPVTLSCSQTLNHNVMYWYQQKSSQAPKLLFHYYDKDFNNEADTPDNFQSRRPNTSFCFLDIRSPGLGDTAMYLCATSPLGGASTDTQYFGPGTRLTVL.

This clonotype has a count of ten or more. This chain joins TRBV6-2 or TRBV6-3 and TRBJ2-3; D uncertain. The germline gives CDR1 MNHEY, CDR2 SVGEGT. The V end lost 7 bases, the J end lost 6 bases, and 11 bases lay between the germline ends. The CDR3 contains 12 residues. The chain's CDR3 is CASTNGYDTQYF. CDR3 DNA: TGTGCCAGCACAAACGGGTATGATACGCAGTATTTT.

J is TRBJ2-7 and V is TRBV20-1; tentatively, D is TRBD1 or TRBD2 (5 bases each). In germline, CDR1 is DFQATT, CDR2 SNEGSKA (reference sequence). The length of the CDR3 is 15 residues. Deletions cut 2 bases from V and 4 bases from J, with 18 bases between. Written as DNA, the CDR3 is TGCAGTGCTAGACGTGGGACGGGGATTCAATACGAGCAGTACTTC. Protein sequence: CSARRGTGIQYEQYF.

This clonotype was observed a single time. J is TRBJ1-5 and V is TRBV29-1; D call uncertain. This CDR3 is 13 amino acids long. V was pared by 6 bases and J by 0 bases, with 9 bases between. Germline V CDR1 and CDR2: SQVTM, ANQGSEA. CDR3 residues: CSVLDGSNQPQHF. Written as DNA, the CDR3 is TGCAGCGTCTTGGACGGTAGCAATCAGCCCCAGCATTTT. Looking up the rest from reference TRBV29-1 and TRBJ1-5 gives the full variable domain: SAVISQKPSRDICQRGTSLTIQCQVDSQVTMMFWYRQQPGQSLTLIATANQGSEATYESGFVIDKFPISRPNLTFSTLTVSNMSPEDSSIYLCSVLDGSNQPQHFGDGTRLSIL.

The table lists this clonotype with a few counts. V is TRBV19 and J is TRBJ2-5; D is unclear. The V gene's germline CDR1 is LNHDA and CDR2 SQIVND (reference sequence). CDR3 length: 13 residues. The V gene lost 7 bases and the J gene lost 2 bases, with 11 bases spanning the gap. CDR3 nucleotide sequence: TGTGCCAGTACCACTGCCCATCAAGAGACCCAGTACTTC. Translating gives CASTTAHQETQYF.

V is TRBV7-6 and J is TRBJ1-5, with unresolved D. Looked up from germline, CDR1 is SGHVS and CDR2 is FNYEAQ. Trimming stripped 3 bases from V and 4 bases from J, with 13 bases between. The CDR3 spans 15 residues. This CDR3 is CASSFGLERNQPQHF. DNA of the CDR3: TGTGCCAGCAGCTTCGGCCTAGAACGAAATCAGCCCCAGCATTTT.

The V and J genes are TRBV18 and TRBJ1-2; the D gene is possibly TRBD1 (6 bases). Germline values: CDR1 KGHSH, CDR2 LQKENI. This CDR3 is 15 amino acids long. The ends were cut back, 6 bases at V and 3 bases at J, with 17 bases in the middle. The CDR3 loop reads CASSPQGSSDYGYTF. CDR3 coding DNA: TGTGCCAGCTCCCCCCAGGGGAGCTCGGACTATGGCTACACCTTC.

The chain has TRBV9 and TRBJ2-7; a weak D match, TRBD2 (5 bases). In germline, CDR1 is SGDLS, CDR2 YYNGEE. The CDR3 totals 14 residues. V lost 0 bases, J lost 2 bases, and 9 bases lay in between. CDR3 loop: CASSVGAGTYEQYF. In nucleotides, the CDR3 is TGTGCCAGCAGCGTAGGCGCCGGGACCTACGAGCAGTACTTC.

This clonotype was detected ten times or more. This rearrangement joins TRBV12-3 or TRBV12-4 to TRBJ2-7, with D possibly matching TRBD2 (6 bases). V lost 1 base and J 0 bases, leaving 10 bases between the germline ends. The CDR3 runs 15 residues. The CDR3 DNA is TGTGCCAGCAGTTTAGAGTCCGGGGGCTCCTACGAGCAGTACTTC. This encodes CASSLESGGSYEQYF.

This clonotype was counted many times. The V call is TRBV28, the J call TRBJ2-3; 15 nucleotides match TRBD2. J gave up 0 bases and V 6 bases, and 1 base lay outside the gene matches. CDR3 length: 16 residues. CDR1 and CDR2 from the germline V gene are MDHEN and SYDVKM. The CDR3 loop reads CASRGLAGGSTDTQYF. CDR3 in DNA: TGTGCCAGCAGGGGACTAGCGGGAGGTAGCACAGATACGCAGTATTTT.

J is TRBJ1-2 and V is TRBV27, with D maybe TRBD1 (5 bases). From germline, CDR1 is MNHEY and CDR2 SMNVEV (reference sequence). The CDR3 is 14 amino acids. V was shortened by 6 bases and J by 3 bases, with 14 bases between the two germline ends. This chain's CDR3 is CASRSDTGYYGYTF. The CDR3 DNA follows: TGTGCCAGCAGATCTGACACAGGTTACTATGGCTACACCTTC.

This clonotype was counted a few times. The gene calls are TRBV15 and TRBJ2-5, with 10 bases that match TRBD2. V gave up 1 base and J gave up 1 base; unmatched junction bases: 6. Germline loops: CDR1 LNHNV, CDR2 YYDKDF (reference sequence). There are 17 residues in the CDR3. CDR3 nucleotide sequence: TGTGCCACCAGCAGAGGGTTAACTAGCGGGGCCCAAGAGACCCAGTACTTC. Translated: CATSRGLTSGAQETQYF.

This chain connects TRBV11-2 to TRBJ2-1, with a possible D match to TRBD1 (6 bases). V lost 5 bases to trimming and J lost 0 bases, with 17 bases between them. The V gene's germline CDR1 is SGHAT and CDR2 FQNNGV. CDR3 length: 17 amino acids. This CDR3 reads CASSLRRTASSYNEQFF. The CDR3, as DNA: TGTGCCAGCAGCCTAAGACGGACAGCGAGCTCCTACAATGAGCAGTTCTTC.